The 17 T cell receptor beta chains presented below share a single source sample, sequenced in a study of T cells in Graves' hyperthyroidism and ophthalmopathy. RNA transcripts provided the source from which TCR beta CDR3 regions were amplified. HTBI primers were the set used in a first-round RT-PCR of the TCR CDR3. One entry per CDR3 protein, called by TCRdb with MiXCR from the multiplex PCR reads. The sample lists 300,000 to 400,000 distinct CDR3 sequences; 15% to 20% were seen once. Sequencing input: blood. Every receptor here comes from a woman between 45 and 65 years old with Graves' hyperthyroidism.

The V and J genes are TRBV12-3 or TRBV12-4 and TRBJ1-2; the D gene is possibly TRBD1 (5 bases). The CDR3 consists of 16 residues. V gave up 6 bases and J gave up 8 bases, with 25 bases separating them. In DNA, the CDR3 is TGTGCCAGCAGCTCGTGGGGACGGTCCACGCGAGAGGGCTACACCTTC. Encoded protein: CASSSWGRSTREGYTF.

This clonotype was detected many times. The chain's CDR3 is CASSLMGGGVQVDEQFF. DNA of the CDR3: TGTGCCAGCAGTTTAATGGGTGGCGGGGTACAGGTAGATGAGCAGTTCTTC. This chain uses TRBV28 with TRBJ2-1, with TRBD2 as a possible D gene (6 bases). The CDR3 runs 17 residues. Per germline, CDR1 MDHEN and CDR2 SYDVKM. V lost 2 bases and J lost 8, with 22 bases in between.

V gene TRBV20-1 combines with J gene TRBJ2-3, with 14 positions matching TRBD2. The V and J ends lost 1 base and 2 bases, in that order; junction bases with no gene match: 2. Germline V gives CDR1 DFQATT, CDR2 SNEGSKA (reference sequence). CDR3 length: 16 residues. In nucleotides, the CDR3 is TGCAGTGCTAGAGGGACTAGCGGGGGGAACACAGATACGCAGTATTTT. Its protein product is CSARGTSGGNTDTQYF.

This clonotype was detected a few times. The J gene is TRBJ2-5, the V gene TRBV5-8; tentatively, D is TRBD1 or TRBD2 (6 bases each). Germline loops: CDR1 SGHTS, CDR2 YDEGEE. The V and J ends lost 2 bases and 6 bases respectively, with 14 bases between them. The CDR3 has 14 residues. CDR3 protein: CASSFGGSLKTQYF. In nucleotides, the CDR3 is TGTGCCAGCAGCTTCGGGGGCAGTCTCAAGACCCAGTACTTC.

The CDR3 sequence: CASSFRGGGAEKLFF. In DNA, the CDR3 is TGTGCCAGCAGCTTTCGAGGGGGGGGCGCGGAAAAACTGTTTTTT. The V and J genes are TRBV11-2 and TRBJ1-4, with D perhaps TRBD1 (6 bases). CDR3 length equals 15 residues. The ends were cut back, 3 bases at V and 8 bases at J, with 16 bases in the middle. The germline CDR1 and CDR2 sequences are SGHAT and FQNNGV.

Details on this clonotype: A much larger clone lies one base from this, so it may be a read error. The genes are TRBV7-2 and TRBJ1-2; the D is unclear. In germline, CDR1 is SGHTA, CDR2 FQGNSA. Trimming took 4 bases from V and 4 from J, leaving 19 bases between them. The CDR3 contains 16 residues. CDR3 coding DNA: TGTGCCAGCAGCTACAGTAACCGCTCTCCTTCCTATGGCTACACCTTC. Translated, it gives CASSYSNRSPSYGYTF.

This clonotype was recorded a few times. This chain joins TRBV3-1 and TRBJ2-1, with 10 positions matching TRBD2. V shed 5 bases, J shed 7 bases, and the junction held 8 bases outside the gene matches. CDR1 is LGHDT, CDR2 YNNKEL, per germline (reference sequence). This CDR3 is built from 15 residues. DNA for the CDR3: TGTGCCAGCAGCGCGCTAGCGGGAGCTGGAAATGAGCAGTTCTTC. Its protein product is CASSALAGAGNEQFF.

This clonotype was seen just once. The rearrangement joins TRBV19 to TRBJ1-4; 8 positions match TRBD1. Germline values: CDR1 LNHDA, CDR2 SQIVND (reference sequence). This CDR3 region has 14 residues. V gave up 2 bases and J gave up 8 bases; unmatched junction bases: 4. The CDR3 region has the DNA TGTGCCAGTAGTATACCCAGGGGGCGCGAAAAACTGTTTTTT. This encodes CASSIPRGREKLFF. The whole variable domain, filled in from reference TRBV19 and TRBJ1-4, reads DGGITQSPKYLFRKEGQNVTLSCEQNLNHDAMYWYRQDPGQGLRLIYYSQIVNDFQKGDIAEGYSVSREKKESFPLTVTSAQKNPTAFYLCASSIPRGREKLFFGSGTQLSVL.

This clonotype occurred many times. This chain links TRBV2 with TRBJ1-2; D gene unclear. Trimming left V 0 bases short and J 8 bases short, with 10 bases between. The CDR3 length is 13 residues. Germline CDR1 SNHLY, CDR2 FYNNEI. CDR3: CASSEAEHRGYTF. The CDR3 DNA is TGTGCCAGCAGTGAAGCGGAGCACCGGGGCTACACCTTC.

This clonotype was recorded many times. V and J are TRBV27 and TRBJ1-6; tentatively, D is TRBD1 (5 bases). This CDR3 region has 16 residues. V was pared by 7 bases and J by 0 bases, with 13 bases between. Germline CDR1 MNHEY, CDR2 SMNVEV (reference sequence). DNA for the CDR3: TGTGCCAGCAAACGCAGGGAGAGCTCCTATAATTCACCCCTCCACTTT. Encoded protein: CASKRRESSYNSPLHF.

This clonotype was detected many times. This chain connects TRBV12-3 or TRBV12-4 to TRBJ1-2, with D unclear. The CDR3 is made up of 12 amino acids. Trimming removed 6 bases from V and 7 bases from J, with 12 bases in between. The CDR3 coding sequence is TGTGCCAGCAGATTGGAAGGGAGTGGCTACACCTTC. Its protein product is CASRLEGSGYTF.

This clonotype was found a few times. The J gene is TRBJ2-6, the V gene TRBV19; unclear D gene. The CDR3 contains 14 residues. Germline loops: CDR1 LNHDA, CDR2 SQIVND (reference sequence). V lost 2 bases and J 1 base, leaving 3 bases between the germline ends. DNA for the CDR3: TGTGCCAGTAGTATAAAATCTGGGGCCAACGTCCTGACTTTC. It translates to CASSIKSGANVLTF.

This clonotype appeared many times. The V and J genes are TRBV18 and TRBJ1-2; no clear D. The V gene lost 4 bases and the J gene lost 0 bases, with 21 bases spanning the gap. This CDR3 is built from 18 residues. The V gene's germline CDR1 is KGHSH and CDR2 LQKENI. In DNA, the CDR3 is TGTGCCAGCTCACTTTTCGGGTCTCGAGTGACGACTAACTATGGCTACACCTTC. Translating gives CASSLFGSRVTTNYGYTF.

The sample holds many counts of this clonotype. CDR3 in amino acids: CASSPMGTDTQYF. CDR3 nucleotides: TGCGCCAGCAGCCCCATGGGCACAGATACGCAGTATTTT. The chain couples TRBV5-1 to TRBJ2-3; no firm D call. V lost 4 bases and J 1 base, leaving 7 bases between the germline ends. This CDR3 is 13 amino acids long. CDR1 is SGHRS and CDR2 is YFSETQ in the germline V gene.

This clonotype came up many times. CDR3: CASSLDPGSIEQYF. Here the CDR3 DNA reads TGTGCCAGCAGCTTAGACCCGGGAAGTATCGAGCAGTACTTC. The rearrangement joins TRBV11-2 to TRBJ2-7; a weak D match, TRBD2 (5 bases). Trimming shortened V by 0 bases and J by 6 bases, and 12 bases separated the two germline ends. The CDR3 is made up of 14 amino acids. Germline CDR1 reads SGHAT; CDR2 reads FQNNGV.

There are many counts of this clonotype. The chain is built from TRBV20-1 and TRBJ2-3, with 7 bases that match TRBD2. The CDR3 consists of 14 residues. CDR1 and CDR2 (germline): DFQATT, SNEGSKA (reference sequence). Unmatched junction bases numbered 9, after V lost 7 bases and J lost 2 bases. CDR3 nucleotides: TGCAGTGTGAAACGGGGGACTAACACAGATACGCAGTATTTT. As protein: CSVKRGTNTDTQYF.

CDR3 region: CASSYTGQGLFPYEKLFF. As DNA, the CDR3 is TGTGCCAGCAGTTACACGGGACAGGGCTTGTTTCCTTATGAAAAACTGTTTTTT. The chain couples TRBV6-6 to TRBJ1-4; 9 bases are a match to TRBD1. The J segment lost 6 bases and the V segment lost 2 bases, leaving 13 bases of the junction unmatched. Germline assignment: CDR1 MNHNY and CDR2 SVGAGI (reference sequence). The CDR3 consists of 18 residues.